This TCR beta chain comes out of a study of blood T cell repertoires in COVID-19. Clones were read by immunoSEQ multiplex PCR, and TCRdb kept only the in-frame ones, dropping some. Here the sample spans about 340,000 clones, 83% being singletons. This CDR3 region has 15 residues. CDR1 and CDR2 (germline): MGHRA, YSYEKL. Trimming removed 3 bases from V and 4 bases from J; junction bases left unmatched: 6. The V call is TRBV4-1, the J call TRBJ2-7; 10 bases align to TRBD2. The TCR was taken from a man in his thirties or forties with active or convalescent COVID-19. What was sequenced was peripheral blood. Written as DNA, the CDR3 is TGCGCCAGCAGCCAGAGGACTAGCGGAGTTTACGAGCAGTACTTC. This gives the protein CASSQRTSGVYEQYF.